Below are 29 T cell receptor beta chains sequenced from a single sample in a study of blood T cells in healthy people across ages. Primers used in a second PCR of roughly 6 to 12 cycles were a sample-barcoded 5' primer and a J-beta primer mix. From the 5' RACE reads, TCRdb called clonotypes with MiXCR, one entry per CDR3 protein. The table has 250,000 to 300,000 distinct CDR3 sequences, 25% to 30% seen once; the top ten hold over 25%. Material: blood. Receptors originate from a woman in her seventies in good health.

In regard to this clonotype: A much bigger clone sits one base away, suggesting this may be a read error. The chain has TRBV27 and TRBJ1-1; TRBD1 might be the D (5 bases). Trimming pared 2 bases from V and 3 bases from J, leaving 7 bases between. The V gene's germline CDR1 is MNHEY and CDR2 SMNVEV (reference sequence). The CDR3 length is 13 residues. CDR3 in DNA: TGTGCCAGCAGTTTAGAGGGGCACACTGAAGCTTTCTTT. This encodes CASSLEGHTEAFF.

Turning to this clonotype: At one end, the junction sequence differs from germline, possibly due to a read error. The V gene is TRBV3-1, the J gene TRBJ1-4; 9 positions agree with TRBD1. The CDR3 totals 15 residues. Per the germline V gene, CDR1 is LGHDT and CDR2 is YNNKEL (reference sequence). The CDR3 protein is CAGRQGEATNEKLFF. As DNA, the CDR3 is TGTGCCGGCAGACAGGGGGAAGCAACTAATGAAAAACTGTTTTTT.

The CDR3 bases are TGTGCCAGCAGCTTTGTCCTTCAAGAGACCCAGTACTTC. This translates into CASSFVLQETQYF. J is TRBJ2-5 and V is TRBV7-2; D is unclear. This CDR3 region has 13 residues. Trimming shortened V by 3 bases and J by 2 bases, and 7 bases separated the two germline ends. Germline CDR1 reads SGHTA; CDR2 reads FQGNSA.

The rearrangement joins TRBV4-3 to TRBJ1-3; D remains ambiguous. This CDR3 contains 13 residues. Trimming shortened V by 3 bases and J by 0 bases, and 3 bases separated the two germline ends. Germline V gives CDR1 LGHNA, CDR2 YSLEER. CDR3 sequence: CASSQYSGNTIYF. CDR3 nucleotide sequence: TGCGCCAGCAGCCAGTACTCTGGAAACACCATATATTTT.

The chain uses TRBV27 and TRBJ1-5; maybe TRBD1 (5 bases). From germline, CDR1 is MNHEY and CDR2 SMNVEV (reference sequence). Trimming removed 0 bases from V and 9 bases from J, with 9 bases in between. CDR3 length: 13 residues. The CDR3 region has the DNA TGTGCCAGCAGTTTATCCCAGGGTGGGCCCCAGCATTTT. This encodes CASSLSQGGPQHF.

This clonotype was picked up a small number of times. The chain recombines TRBV4-1 with TRBJ2-7; no clear D gene. The V and J ends lost 5 bases and 6 bases respectively, with 14 bases between them. In germline, CDR1 is MGHRA, CDR2 YSYEKL. The CDR3 is 13 residues long. The CDR3 loop is CASSYNNPREQYF. The DNA for the CDR3 is TGCGCCAGCAGCTACAATAACCCCCGCGAGCAGTACTTC.

This sequence joins TRBV5-1 and TRBJ2-1; tentatively, D is TRBD2 (6 bases). Germline V gives CDR1 SGHRS, CDR2 YFSETQ. V gave up 6 bases and J gave up 0 bases, with 13 bases separating them. The CDR3 is made up of 15 amino acids. CDR3 DNA sequence: TGCGCCAGCAAGGAGGGAGCCGGCTCCTACAATGAGCAGTTCTTC. Its protein is CASKEGAGSYNEQFF.

The genes are TRBV4-3 and TRBJ2-4, with 8 bases aligning to TRBD1. V was clipped by 0 bases and J by 7 bases; unmatched bases: 5. This CDR3 has 15 amino acids. From germline, CDR1 is LGHNA and CDR2 YSLEER. This CDR3 is CASSQDRQGLNIQYF. CDR3 DNA: TGCGCCAGCAGCCAAGATCGACAGGGGTTGAACATTCAGTACTTC.

The chain combines TRBV7-2 with TRBJ2-1, with TRBD1 matching 7 bases. The CDR3 runs to 15 residues. The germline CDR1 and CDR2 sequences are SGHTA and FQGNSA. J gave up 4 bases and V 4 bases, and 7 bases lay outside the gene matches. CDR3 DNA sequence: TGTGCCAGCAGCTACCGGGACAGACCTTACAATGAGCAGTTCTTC. Translating it yields CASSYRDRPYNEQFF.

This chain links TRBV11-2 with TRBJ2-1; D remains unclear. The closer fit of TRBJ2-7 to the DNA end suggests the J call may be wrong. CDR1 and CDR2 from the germline V gene are SGHAT and FQNNGV. This CDR3 spans 11 amino acids. CDR3 residues: CASTEWGEQYF. In nucleotides, the CDR3 is TGTGCCAGCACTGAGTGGGGCGAGCAGTACTTC.

The V call is TRBV20-1, the J call TRBJ1-6, with 9 bases aligning to TRBD1. J gave up 8 bases and V 3 bases, and 5 bases lay outside the gene matches. CDR1 is DFQATT and CDR2 is SNEGSKA in the germline V gene (reference sequence). The CDR3 consists of 14 residues. DNA of the CDR3: TGCAGTGCTAGTCCCCGGGACAGGGATTCACCCCTCCACTTT. Its protein product is CSASPRDRDSPLHF.

The chain couples TRBV28 to TRBJ1-5; a weak D match, TRBD1 (5 bases). The V and J ends lost 8 bases and 10 bases respectively, with 24 bases between them. The CDR3 extends over 15 amino acids. In germline, CDR1 is MDHEN, CDR2 SYDVKM. The CDR3 here is CASYRPGGSEGPQHF. The CDR3 DNA sequence: TGTGCCAGCTATCGACCTGGGGGGAGTGAAGGACCCCAGCATTTT.

Comment on this clonotype: A much larger clone is a single base away; this may be a read error. The CDR3 ends on some other residue instead of the conserved phenylalanine or tryptophan, so this is likely a read error. The DNA is omitted, as the CDR3 cannot be located on it reliably, and the CDR3 follows TCRdb's listing. The chain combines TRBV3-1 with TRBJ2-1; TRBD2 is the table's D call, not checked against the DNA. CDR1 and CDR2 from the germline V gene are LGHDT and YNNKEL (reference sequence). Termini included, the CDR3 measures 15 amino acids. This CDR3 reads CASSQASGTSGLRYL.

J is TRBJ2-7 and V is TRBV3-1; 8 nucleotides agree with TRBD2. Germline CDR1 is LGHDT and CDR2 is YNNKEL (reference sequence). The CDR3 runs to 14 residues. The J segment lost 3 bases and the V segment lost 4 bases, leaving 5 bases of the junction unmatched. CDR3 region: CASSPAGVGYEQYF. In DNA, the CDR3 is TGTGCCAGCAGCCCAGCGGGAGTCGGCTACGAGCAGTACTTC.

The V gene is TRBV7-9, the J gene TRBJ2-7, with D perhaps TRBD1 (6 bases). The V end lost 4 bases, the J end lost 4 bases, and 17 bases lay between the germline ends. The V gene's germline CDR1 is SEHNR and CDR2 FQNEAQ (reference sequence). The CDR3 length is 15 residues. Written as DNA, the CDR3 is TGTGCCAGCAGCTATAAGGGGGTGAATCATTACGAGCAGTACTTC. Protein product: CASSYKGVNHYEQYF.

This clonotype has only a few counts. J is TRBJ1-2 and V is TRBV5-1; D not certain. Germline lookup yields CDR1 SGHRS and CDR2 YFSETQ. This CDR3 spans 12 amino acids. V dropped 1 base and J dropped 4 bases, with 5 bases sitting between them. The CDR3 coding sequence is TGCGCCAGCAGCTTGCTGGGCTATGGCTACACCTTC. Its translation is CASSLLGYGYTF.

Of note for this clonotype: Since the CDR3 does not end with the conserved phenylalanine or tryptophan, this likely comes from a read error. V usage is TRBV28 and J usage is TRBJ2-5; unclear D gene. V was clipped by 5 bases and J by 7 bases, with 8 bases between them. The CDR3 spans 11 residues. CDR1 and CDR2 (germline): MDHEN, SYDVKM. CDR3 sequence reads: CASSPPGTQYY. CDR3 nucleotide sequence: TGTGCCAGCAGTCCCCCAGGGACCCAGTACTAC.

This clonotype was detected once. The CDR3 sequence is CAIAQNDVIGGYTF. CDR3 bases: TGTGCCATCGCTCAAAATGATGTGATTGGTGGCTACACCTTC. This rearrangement joins TRBV10-3 to TRBJ1-2; D unresolved. The length of the CDR3 is 14 residues. V was trimmed by 8 bases and J by 7 bases, leaving 20 bases between them. Germline assignment: CDR1 ENHRY and CDR2 SYGVKD.

The V call is TRBV28, the J call TRBJ2-3; no firm D call. The CDR3 has 16 residues. V was cut by 6 bases and J by 2 bases, with 18 bases left in between. Per germline, CDR1 MDHEN and CDR2 SYDVKM. The CDR3 reads CASSQTRLFSTDTQYF. DNA of the CDR3: TGTGCCAGCAGCCAAACGAGACTCTTCTCCACAGATACGCAGTATTTT.

This clonotype came up a few times. This chain uses TRBV7-9 with TRBJ1-2, with TRBD1 matching 10 bases. Germline V gene lookup returns CDR1 SEHNR and CDR2 FQNEAQ (reference sequence). Trimming removed 5 bases from V and 4 bases from J; junction bases left unmatched: 4. There are 14 residues in the CDR3. CDR3 amino acids: CASSNDRGPYGYTF. CDR3 sequence (DNA): TGTGCCAGCAGCAATGACAGGGGGCCCTATGGCTACACCTTC.

The V call is TRBV28, the J call TRBJ1-2; a possible D gene is TRBD1 (6 bases). Germline V gene sequence: CDR1 MDHEN, CDR2 SYDVKM. The V gene lost 2 bases and the J gene lost 6 bases, with 16 bases spanning the gap. The CDR3 length is 15 residues. The CDR3 DNA reads TGTGCCAGCAGTTTAGGATCATCTGGGGGCAATGGCTACACCTTC. Translated: CASSLGSSGGNGYTF.

This clonotype was seen a few times. This chain connects TRBV6-1 to TRBJ2-1, with 15 bases lining up with TRBD2. The CDR3 runs to 17 residues. V dropped 10 bases and J dropped 0; count of bases not matched to a gene: 7. Per germline, CDR1 MNHNS and CDR2 SASEGT. The CDR3 loop reads CATLGTSGGISYNEQFF. The CDR3 region has the DNA TGTGCCACCTTGGGGACTAGCGGGGGGATCTCCTACAATGAGCAGTTCTTC.

This clonotype was observed a few times. The J gene is TRBJ2-2, the V gene TRBV3-1; 12 bases fit TRBD2. J was trimmed by 7 bases and V by 1 base; bases with no gene match: 1. The CDR3 length is 15 residues. CDR1 is LGHDT and CDR2 is YNNKEL in the germline V gene (reference sequence). DNA of the CDR3: TGTGCCAGCAGCCAAGGACTAGCGGGAGTCGGGGAGCTGTTTTTT. Its translation: CASSQGLAGVGELFF.

This clonotype appeared once. The V and J genes are TRBV2 and TRBJ1-3, with D possibly matching TRBD1 (5 bases). The length of the CDR3 is 16 residues. CDR1 SNHLY and CDR2 FYNNEI come from the germline V gene. The ends were cut back, 8 bases at V and 0 bases at J, with 17 bases in the middle. The CDR3 spells CASGLMGGNSGNTIYF. CDR3 sequence (DNA): TGTGCCAGCGGGCTGATGGGGGGAAACTCTGGAAACACCATATATTTT. Based on the CDR3 plus reference TRBV2 and TRBJ1-3, the full variable domain is EPEVTQTPSHQVTQMGQEVILRCVPISNHLYFYWYRQILGQKVEFLVSFYNNEISEKSEIFDDQFSVERPDGSNFTLKIRSTKLEDSAMYFCASGLMGGNSGNTIYFGEGSWLTVV.

The V call is TRBV28, the J call TRBJ2-4; possibly TRBD1 for D (6 bases). This CDR3 is 14 amino acids long. Trimming left V 4 bases short and J 7 bases short, with 14 bases between. From germline, CDR1 is MDHEN and CDR2 SYDVKM. CDR3 nucleotides: TGTGCCAGCAGTTCCCTGGCTAGGGGGAACATTCAGTACTTC. Amino acids: CASSSLARGNIQYF.

V is TRBV28 and J is TRBJ2-3; the D gene is possibly TRBD2 (6 bases). V shed 7 bases and J shed 0 bases, with 23 bases lying between them. Germline CDR1 is MDHEN and CDR2 is SYDVKM. This CDR3 is 18 amino acids long. The DNA for the CDR3 is TGTGCCAGCAATAGGGGAGGCATCTTTTCGTCTAGCACAGATACGCAGTATTTT. It is translated as CASNRGGIFSSSTDTQYF.

This chain links TRBV29-1 with TRBJ2-7; 8 bases map to TRBD2. The germline V gene encodes CDR1 SQVTM and CDR2 ANQGSEA. Germline trimming cut 7 bases from V and 2 bases from J; bases unmatched to any gene: 19. The CDR3 extends over 17 amino acids. CDR3 sequence reads: CSGAGIQKRGGTYEQYF. CDR3 DNA sequence: TGCAGCGGAGCCGGGATTCAAAAACGCGGGGGGACCTACGAGCAGTACTTC.

This clonotype has just a few counts. The chain has TRBV6-5 and TRBJ2-7; TRBD2 agrees at 10 bases. The CDR3 consists of 15 residues. The ends lost 0 bases at V and 5 bases at J; junction bases unmatched: 4. Germline CDR1 and CDR2: MNHEY and SVGAGI. The CDR3 loop is CASSYSPGLANEQYF. CDR3 bases: TGTGCCAGCAGTTACTCGCCGGGACTAGCGAACGAGCAGTACTTC.

This clonotype was counted between two and nine times. The CDR3 loop is CSARLAGETGELFF. CDR3 in DNA: TGCAGTGCTAGACTAGCGGGGGAAACCGGGGAGCTGTTTTTT. This chain joins TRBV20-1 and TRBJ2-2; 10 bases fit TRBD2. Unmatched junction bases numbered 2, after V lost 2 bases and J lost 5 bases. The CDR3 spans 14 residues. Germline loops: CDR1 DFQATT, CDR2 SNEGSKA (reference sequence).